Sequencing of this T cell receptor beta chain was carried out in a study of Ad26.COV2.S vaccination and SARS-CoV-2 variants (dated by TCRdb to about 2021). Some background on the complete study: Donors in the vaccine arm were drawn from COV1001, a phase I-IIa trial of Ad26.COV2.S in healthy adults that was multicentre, randomized, double-blind and placebo-controlled. Ad26.COV2.S was administered intramuscularly at 5 x 10^10 or 1 x 10^11 viral particles, either as a single shot or as two shots given 56 days apart. The specificity and breadth of SARS-CoV-2-reactive T cell receptors after Ad26.COV2.S vaccination were assessed by TCRbeta repertoire sequencing. Trial participants were randomized into five groups of five, in which low-dose or high-dose Ad26.COV2.S was given once or twice, or placebo was given on both occasions. Blinding of investigators to trial group allocation was maintained during experiments and outcome assessment. A total of around 32 samples were included in the TCR-sequenced set, comprising roughly 19 Ad26.COV2.S vaccine recipients, 5 placebo recipients and 8 SARS-CoV-2 convalescent individuals.

The germline V gene yields MNHNS for CDR1 and SASEGT for CDR2. Trimming takes 3 bases off V and 6 bases off J; junction bases not matched to a gene: 8. There are 15 amino acids in the CDR3, from cysteine to phenylalanine inclusive. Just CDR3 DNA is preserved here, 45 bases in frame from base 1. Study-wide findings and limitations: The study was not powered to compare responses between vaccine doses or regimens. Substantial breadth of spike-specific CD8+ and CD4+ T cell responses was reported after vaccination. The authors noted that total T cell responses may have been underestimated by the TCR breadth and depth analyses. Higher spike-specific TCR breadth was observed in Ad26.COV2.S recipients than in placebo recipients (P = 0.0014). Comparable non-spike TCR breadth was observed between vaccine and placebo recipients, consistent with only spike being contained in the vaccine.

The label giving this sample's treatment or condition can be read as: around 19 received Ad26.COV2.S at low or high dose, single or two shots; 5 received placebo; per-sample allocation not given. For vaccine and placebo recipients, repertoires were sequenced using samples collected on day 63 after the first injection. In Cohort 1b, 25 to 30 adults aged 18-55 years were enrolled at a single site in Boston, USA, between 29 July and 7 August 2020. Ad26.COV2.S was a replication-incompetent adenovirus type 26 vector that expressed a prefusion-stabilized SARS-CoV-2 spike protein derived from the original Wuhan strain. Concerning this clone itself: The target of this receptor is not known. No base quality information exists; no much larger clone differs at one position.

The immunoSEQ Assay was used to sequence TCRbeta CDR3 regions. After extraction, genomic DNA underwent amplification by bias-controlled multiplex PCR, followed by high-throughput sequencing. Under the source paper's analysis protocol: To quantify the absolute abundance of every unique TCRbeta CDR3 region, sequences were collapsed and filtered. T cell fraction was estimated by normalization of TCRbeta template counts to usable DNA, with usable DNA being measured through amplification of reference genes present in all nucleated cells. Repertoire TCRs were annotated as SARS-CoV-2-specific by exact matching of V gene, CDR3 amino acid sequence and J gene to a known reactive TCR set. The reference SARS-CoV-2 TCR set was derived from MIRA and filtered for enrichment in COVID-19-positive ImmuneCODE repertoires, a step that removed public or cross-reactive TCRs. Using the MIRA antigens, annotated TCRs were further analysed by specific ORF or by position within an ORF. Breadth was defined as the number of annotated unique rearrangements divided by the total number of unique productive rearrangements, and depth was defined as the summed frequency of the annotated unique rearrangements. Two-sided Wilcoxon rank-sum tests were used to compare TCR breadth between groups. Not all clones reach the TCRdb copy of this immuneACCESS table, which keeps in-frame sequences only. Checked studies attribute under half of the gap to unresolved V genes and leave the rest unexplained. The D gene and trimming were derived from the DNA, and the V and J assignments and clone size from that table. This sample gives 300,000 to 400,000 clones in total; around 86% of them show up just once. Roughly 3.6% of the sample rests with the top ten.

This receptor was taken from a person between 18 and 60 years old who received the Ad26.COV2.S COVID-19 vaccine or a placebo. The rearrangement combines TRBV6-1 with TRBJ1-5; TRBD1 agrees with 7 junctional bases. The sample in question was peripheral blood, obtained in a trial of Ad26.COV2.S vaccine versus placebo. The DNA reads TGTGCCAGCAGTGATTCCCTAGGGGGCGGTCAGCCCCAGCATTTT. This encodes CASSDSLGGGQPQHF.